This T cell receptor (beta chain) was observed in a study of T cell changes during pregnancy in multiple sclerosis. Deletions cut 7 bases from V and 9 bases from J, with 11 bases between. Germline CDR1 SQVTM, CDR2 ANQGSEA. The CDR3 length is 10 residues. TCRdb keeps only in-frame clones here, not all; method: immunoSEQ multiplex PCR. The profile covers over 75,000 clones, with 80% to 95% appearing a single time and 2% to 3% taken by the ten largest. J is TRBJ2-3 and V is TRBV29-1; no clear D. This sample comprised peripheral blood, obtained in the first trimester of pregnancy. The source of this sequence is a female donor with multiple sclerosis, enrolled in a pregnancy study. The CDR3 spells CSAYYDTQYF. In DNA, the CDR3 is TGCAGCGCCTACTACGACACGCAGTATTTT.